This entry lists 20 T cell receptor beta chains sequenced from one sample in a study of molecular identifiers for immune sequencing clone quantification (dated by TCRdb to between 2018 and 2020). Library creation used PCR. TCRdb lists the instrument as NextSeq 500. TCRdb redid the processing of the public reads, applying fastp at Q25 and MiXCR, and retained in-frame beta chains. Each CDR3 protein gets just one entry, which takes the most common genes and DNA from the rows behind it. The sample table records approximately 550,000 distinct CDR3 sequences; around 23% of these occur just once. Approximately 0.8% of the sample is held by the ten biggest clonotypes. Sequencing input: naive CD8+ T cells from blood, with Jurkat cell RNA spiked in. The cell subset or site label on this specimen signifies: FACS-sorted CD8+CD4-CCR7+CD45RA+ naive T cells. These receptors originate from a human donor in good health. Some libraries in this study had Jurkat cell RNA spiked in.

This clonotype was seen more than once but under ten times. V is TRBV28 and J is TRBJ2-3, with D possibly TRBD2 on 5 matching bases. V was trimmed by 5 bases and J by 4 bases, leaving 13 bases between them. Germline V gives CDR1 MDHEN, CDR2 SYDVKM. This CDR3 is built from 14 residues. CDR3 residues: CASSPSLGSDTQYF. The CDR3 DNA reads as TGTGCCAGCAGTCCTAGCCTGGGATCAGATACGCAGTATTTT. Complete variable domain (other parts from reference TRBV28 and TRBJ2-3): DVKVTQSSRYLVKRTGEKVFLECVQDMDHENMFWYRQDPGLGLRLIYFSYDVKMKEKGDIPEGYSVSREKKERFSLILESASTNQTSMYLCASSPSLGSDTQYFGPGTRLTVL.

This chain links TRBV20-1 with TRBJ2-7, with a tentative D call TRBD1 (5 bases). Trimming removed 6 bases from V and 1 base from J, with 16 bases in between. Germline CDR1 reads DFQATT; CDR2 reads SNEGSKA (reference sequence). CDR3 length: 14 residues. The CDR3 DNA follows: TGCAGTGCCCAAGCGTTACAGGAATCCTACGAGCAGTACTTC. This codes for CSAQALQESYEQYF.

For this clonotype: A much larger clone differs from this one at a single base, so this may be a read error. The V gene is TRBV6-6, the J gene TRBJ2-1; 8 bases are a match to TRBD1. This CDR3 contains 13 residues. V was pared by 2 bases and J by 10 bases, with 4 bases of the junction left unmatched. Germline assignment: CDR1 MNHNY and CDR2 SVGAGI (reference sequence). CDR3 in amino acids: CASSYVAGGEQFF. The CDR3 nucleotides are TGTGCCAGCAGTTACGTGGCAGGGGGCGAGCAGTTCTTC.

The chain links TRBV5-6 to TRBJ2-7; D may match TRBD1 or TRBD2 (5 bases each). V lost 4 bases, J lost 3 bases, and 14 bases lay in between. CDR3 length: 14 residues. From germline, CDR1 is SGHDT and CDR2 YYEEEE. The CDR3, as DNA: TGTGCCAGCAGCCCCGGTGGGACCCGCTACGAGCAGTACTTC. Translated: CASSPGGTRYEQYF.

A remark on this clonotype: A much larger clone sits a single nucleotide away, making a read error possible. V usage is TRBV30 and J usage is TRBJ2-7, with D maybe TRBD1 (5 bases). Germline CDR1 is GTSNPN and CDR2 is SVGIG (reference sequence). This CDR3 contains 13 residues. In nucleotides, the CDR3 is TGTGCCTGGAGTAAGGGGAATCCCTACGAGCGGTACTTC. Amino acid sequence: CAWSKGNPYERYF.

J is TRBJ2-3 and V is TRBV4-3; D gene uncertain. Germline V gene sequence: CDR1 LGHNA, CDR2 YSLEER. The V end lost 0 bases, the J end lost 0 bases, and 7 bases lay between the germline ends. CDR3 size: 15 residues. In nucleotides, the CDR3 is TGCGCCAGCAGCCAAGATTTTCGTAGCACAGATACGCAGTATTTT. Protein sequence: CASSQDFRSTDTQYF.

V gene TRBV6-5 combines with J gene TRBJ2-5; D may correspond to TRBD1 or TRBD2 (5 bases each). Trimming shortened V by 5 bases and J by 3 bases, and 13 bases separated the two germline ends. CDR3 size: 14 residues. CDR1 and CDR2 from the germline V gene are MNHEY and SVGAGI. The CDR3 is CASSKWDGEETQYF. The CDR3 region has the DNA TGTGCCAGCAGTAAATGGGACGGAGAAGAGACCCAGTACTTC.

CDR3 sequence reads: CASSLEVSVGGFTDTQYF. DNA of the CDR3: TGTGCCAGCAGCTTAGAAGTCAGTGTTGGTGGTTTCACAGATACGCAGTATTTT. The chain recombines TRBV7-6 with TRBJ2-3, with D unclear. Germline CDR1 SGHVS, CDR2 FNYEAQ. The CDR3 length is 18 residues. V gave up 1 base and J gave up 2 bases, with 19 bases separating them.

This clonotype was observed a handful of times. The J gene is TRBJ1-2, the V gene TRBV20-1, with 7 positions matching TRBD1. The ends lost 0 bases at V and 7 bases at J; junction bases unmatched: 5. The CDR3 consists of 13 residues. Germline CDR1 reads DFQATT; CDR2 reads SNEGSKA (reference sequence). This CDR3 is CSARDPQGVGYTF. The CDR3 DNA is TGCAGTGCTAGAGATCCCCAGGGGGTTGGCTACACCTTC.

This chain joins TRBV7-9 and TRBJ2-2; 11 nucleotides line up with TRBD2. Germline V gene sequence: CDR1 SEHNR, CDR2 FQNEAQ (reference sequence). Unmatched junction bases numbered 5, after V lost 3 bases and J lost 5 bases. The CDR3 loop spans 16 amino acids. The CDR3 reads CASSFSRTSGTGELFF. For the CDR3, the DNA is TGTGCCAGCAGCTTTAGTAGGACTAGCGGGACCGGGGAGCTGTTTTTT.

The V gene is TRBV27, the J gene TRBJ2-7, with TRBD2 identical over 8 bases. Germline V CDR1 and CDR2: MNHEY, SMNVEV (reference sequence). There are 13 residues in the CDR3. V was pared by 6 bases and J by 3 bases, with 4 bases of the junction left unmatched. CDR3 in DNA: TGTGCCAGCAGGGGACTAGATTACTACGAGCAGTACTTC. Translated: CASRGLDYYEQYF.

Regarding this clonotype: This may be a read error: a much more frequent sequence differs by one nucleotide. This chain joins TRBV4-1 and TRBJ2-7, with no clear D. Germline CDR1 reads MGHRA; CDR2 reads YSYEKL. V was clipped by 4 bases and J by 6 bases, with 16 bases between them. This CDR3 has 14 residues. In DNA form, the CDR3 reads TGCGCCAGCAGCCCCGAACAGTCCTCTTTCGAGCAGTACTTC. It specifies CASSPEQSSFEQYF.

This clonotype was detected only a few times. The chain links TRBV3-1 to TRBJ2-3; tentatively, D is TRBD1 (5 bases). With 0 bases removed from V and 2 bases from J, the gap between germline ends came to 9 bases. Germline V gene sequence: CDR1 LGHDT, CDR2 YNNKEL (reference sequence). The CDR3 extends over 15 amino acids. CDR3 sequence: CASSQEGLHTDTQYF. The DNA for the CDR3 is TGTGCCAGCAGCCAAGAGGGGCTACACACAGATACGCAGTATTTT.

This clonotype was recorded at least ten times. This chain links TRBV6-6 with TRBJ1-5, with 10 bases that match TRBD1. Germline loops: CDR1 MNHNY, CDR2 SVGAGI (reference sequence). This CDR3 is 22 amino acids long. V dropped 8 bases and J dropped 1; count of bases not matched to a gene: 26. The CDR3 protein is CASRPRRPGDRGYFGSNQPQHF. CDR3 sequence (DNA): TGTGCCAGCCGGCCTAGAAGGCCCGGGGACAGGGGCTACTTCGGGAGCAATCAGCCCCAGCATTTT.

This clonotype has a count of ten or more. The chain employs TRBV27 and TRBJ2-7, with 8 nucleotides matching TRBD2. In germline, CDR1 is MNHEY, CDR2 SMNVEV (reference sequence). The CDR3 loop spans 15 amino acids. The junction had 13 bases not matched to a gene; V was cut back by 9 bases and J by 3 bases. CDR3 coding DNA: TGTGCCAGTACCTTACGGGGGGGTTTGATCTACGAGCAGTACTTC. It yields the protein CASTLRGGLIYEQYF.

This clonotype appeared many times. The DNA for the CDR3 is TGTGCCAGCAGTGAAGTATTTGGACAGGCATACACTGAAGCTTTCTTT. Its translation: CASSEVFGQAYTEAFF. The chain recombines TRBV2 with TRBJ1-1, with TRBD1 matching 7 bases. Per the germline V gene, CDR1 is SNHLY and CDR2 is FYNNEI. The junction had 8 bases not matched to a gene; V was cut back by 1 base and J by 3 bases. The CDR3 is made up of 16 amino acids.

The rearrangement joins TRBV5-1 to TRBJ2-7, with TRBD2 matching over 9 bases. There are 19 residues in the CDR3. CDR1 SGHRS and CDR2 YFSETQ come from the germline V gene. Trimming removed 0 bases from V and 0 bases from J; junction bases left unmatched: 13. CDR3 residues: CASSLASRWLAGNSYEQYF. In nucleotides, the CDR3 is TGCGCCAGCAGCTTGGCCTCAAGATGGCTAGCGGGGAACTCCTACGAGCAGTACTTC.

A remark on this clonotype: Lacking the conserved final phenylalanine or tryptophan, this CDR3 likely reflects a read error. The DNA is left out, because the CDR3 cannot be placed on it with certainty; the CDR3 is given as TCRdb lists it. The genes are TRBV5-1 and TRBJ2-2; TRBD2, the D gene given by the table, was not confirmed from the DNA. Germline values: CDR1 SGHRS, CDR2 YFSETQ. The CDR3 extends over 18 residues, inclusive of both ends. This CDR3 reads CASSLVASGRVDTGELLL.

There are many counts of this clonotype. The CDR3 DNA sequence: TGTGCCAGCAGTTCAGGACTAGCCGTTATGTACGAGCAGTACTTC. As protein: CASSSGLAVMYEQYF. The chain combines TRBV28 with TRBJ2-7; 8 bases line up with TRBD2. This CDR3 spans 15 amino acids. V lost 4 bases, J lost 4 bases, and 9 bases stayed unmatched. The germline V gene encodes CDR1 MDHEN and CDR2 SYDVKM.

This clonotype came up a few times. The V and J genes are TRBV12-3 or TRBV12-4 and TRBJ1-4; D is perhaps TRBD1 (5 bases). V lost 4 bases to trimming and J lost 8 bases, with 14 bases between them. The CDR3 contains 14 residues. This CDR3 is CASSSGTFLEKLFF. The CDR3 DNA sequence: TGTGCCAGCAGTTCCGGGACTTTCCTCGAAAAACTGTTTTTT.